This TCR beta chain comes out of a study of T-cell memory formation after mild COVID-19. Study observations and caveats: Among CD4+ contracting clones, most were CM and EM, and CD8+ ones EMRA. Specificity for SARS-CoV-2 was not confirmed among the second-wave clones peaking on day 37.

It was 5'RACE with constant-segment primers that produced the TCR alpha and TCR beta cDNA libraries, which carried sample barcodes and UMIs. TCRdb fed the 5' RACE reads into MiXCR, producing one record per CDR3 protein. Counted here are 250,000 to 300,000 distinct CDR3 sequences, approximately 7.6% occurring once; the ten biggest clones make up 22%. With respect to this clonotype: Its antigen is unidentified.

Losses at the gene ends were 4 bases for V and 2 bases for J; bases not matched to a gene: 11. The CDR3 consists of 16 residues. Germline CDR1 is SGHKS and CDR2 is YYEKEE (reference sequence). This receptor was taken from a man between 18 and 35 years old who had mild COVID-19 (a few samples of this study predate the infection). Cell type and time point are not known. This chain joins TRBV5-5 and TRBJ1-2, with 7 bases matching TRBD1. The sequencing input was PBMCs or a T cell subset sorted from them (not recorded which). CDR3 DNA: TGTGCCAGCAGCCCCCTATCCGGGACAGCCAACTATGGCTACACCTTC. Translating gives CASSPLSGTANYGYTF.